These 6 T cell receptor beta chains came from one sample sequenced in a study of blood T cell repertoires in COVID-19 (dated by TCRdb to about 2020). The library was prepared using the immunoSEQ multiplex PCR assay. As stored in TCRdb, this immuneACCESS dataset retains in-frame rearrangements with V and J assigned. A fraction of the clones does not appear; measured against another copy, unresolved V genes explain less than half of the discrepancy, and the remainder lacks a known reason. The sample yields 120,000 to 150,000 clones; about three quarters were counted once. About an eighth of the sample is taken by the ten largest. The sample comprised peripheral blood. The receptors originated from an older man with acute or convalescent COVID-19.

There are a few counts of this clone. The V and J genes are TRBV24-1 and TRBJ2-7, with D unresolved. The CDR3 has 13 amino acids. V was shortened by 4 bases and J by 4 bases, with 10 bases between the two germline ends. The V gene's germline CDR1 is KGHDR and CDR2 SFDVKD. The CDR3, as DNA: TGTGCCACCAGTGAGATGCTGGAGTACGAGCAGTACTTC. Translation gives CATSEMLEYEQYF.

The chain links TRBV27 to TRBJ2-2; TRBD1 might be the D (6 bases). This CDR3 is 15 amino acids long. Germline V gene sequence: CDR1 MNHEY, CDR2 SMNVEV (reference sequence). V gave up 6 bases and J gave up 3 bases, with 14 bases separating them. The CDR3 DNA reads TGTGCCAGCAGATTTAGCAGGGGTGACACCGGGGAGCTGTTTTTT. Its protein is CASRFSRGDTGELFF.

The V gene is TRBV19, the J gene TRBJ2-3; 8 bases fit TRBD2. Germline V lookup: CDR1 LNHDA, CDR2 SQIVND (reference sequence). There are 16 residues in the CDR3. After removal of 5 bases from V and 0 bases from J, the junction contained 7 bases not matched to a gene. The DNA of the CDR3 is TGTGCCAGTAGTCGCGTGGCGGGGGGAAGCACAGATACGCAGTATTTT. As protein: CASSRVAGGSTDTQYF.

This clone occurred a few times. In the same sample, other DNA sequences code for this CDR3. This chain joins TRBV4-2 and TRBJ1-5, with 7 bases that match TRBD1. This CDR3 region has 13 residues. Looked up from germline, CDR1 is LGHNA and CDR2 is YNFKEQ. J lost 8 bases, V lost 0 bases, and 1 base had no gene match. The CDR3 bases are TGTGCCAGCAGCCAAGACAGGGGGAAGCCCCAGCATTTT. Translating gives CASSQDRGKPQHF.

The chain has TRBV20-1 and TRBJ2-1, with TRBD2 as a possible D gene (7 bases). V dropped 7 bases and J dropped 7 bases, with 11 bases sitting between them. Germline loops: CDR1 DFQATT, CDR2 SNEGSKA (reference sequence). The CDR3 sequence is 11 residues long. The CDR3 loop reads CSERGGNEQFF. In DNA form, the CDR3 reads TGCAGTGAAAGGGGGGGGAATGAGCAGTTCTTC.

J is TRBJ2-1 and V is TRBV29-1; possibly TRBD1 for D (6 bases). V shed 7 bases and J shed 1 base, with 8 bases lying between them. CDR1 and CDR2 from the germline V gene are SQVTM and ANQGSEA. The CDR3 spans 12 residues. The CDR3 reads CSGGQSYNEQFF. The CDR3 bases are TGCAGCGGTGGACAGTCCTACAATGAGCAGTTCTTC.